This T cell receptor (beta chain) is from a study of memory CD4+ T cells and cytomegalovirus serostatus. Study as a whole: Of the healthy Belgian adults, several were CMV seropositive and approximately 25 seronegative. Overall study findings and caveats: The CMV-associated TCR signature appears largely within the CD4+ memory repertoire.

The CDR3 is 16 amino acids. Germline CDR1 is MNHEY and CDR2 is SMNVEV (reference sequence). V lost 9 bases, J lost 0 bases, and 3 bases stayed unmatched. With respect to this clone: Its antigen is unknown.

The sort gate was single viable CD3+CD4+CD8-CD45RO+ cells for memory CD4+ T cells. After thawing, CD4+ T cells were positively selected. Per the original data handling: Out-of-frame sequences were removed, leaving around 2,000,000 distinct TCRbeta sequences. Assay used: immunoSEQ multiplex PCR; TCRdb lists only in-frame clones, some missing. The D gene and trimming were derived from the DNA, and the V and J assignments and clone size from that table. The sample carries about 58,000 clones, around 82% recorded once. V and J are TRBV27 and TRBJ2-1; 15 nucleotides line up with TRBD2. This TCR derives from an adult in good health and CMV-seronegative. Some clones in this sample may be carry-over from other donors' samples. Sequencing used memory CD4+ T cells from blood. The DNA for the CDR3 is TGTGCCAGTGGACTAGCGGGAGGGAGCTCCTACAATGAGCAGTTCTTC. This codes for CASGLAGGSSYNEQFF.